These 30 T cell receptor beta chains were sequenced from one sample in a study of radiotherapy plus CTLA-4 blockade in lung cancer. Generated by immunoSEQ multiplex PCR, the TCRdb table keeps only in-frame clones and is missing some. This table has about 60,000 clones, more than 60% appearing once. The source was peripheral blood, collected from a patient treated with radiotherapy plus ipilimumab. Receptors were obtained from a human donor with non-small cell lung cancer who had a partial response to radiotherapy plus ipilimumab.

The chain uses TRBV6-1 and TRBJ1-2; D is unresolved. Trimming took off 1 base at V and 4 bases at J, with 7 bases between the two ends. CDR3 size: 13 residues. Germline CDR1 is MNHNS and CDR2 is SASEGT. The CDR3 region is CASSEGGVYGYTF. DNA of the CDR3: TGTGCCAGCAGTGAAGGGGGAGTCTATGGCTACACCTTC.

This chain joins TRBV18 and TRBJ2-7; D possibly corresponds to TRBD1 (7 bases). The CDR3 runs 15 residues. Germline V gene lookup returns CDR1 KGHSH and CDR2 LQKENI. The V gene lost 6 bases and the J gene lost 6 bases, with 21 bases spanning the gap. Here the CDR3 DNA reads TGTGCCAGCTCGCCAAAGACAGGGATCGGGAGCGAGCAGTACTTC. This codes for CASSPKTGIGSEQYF.

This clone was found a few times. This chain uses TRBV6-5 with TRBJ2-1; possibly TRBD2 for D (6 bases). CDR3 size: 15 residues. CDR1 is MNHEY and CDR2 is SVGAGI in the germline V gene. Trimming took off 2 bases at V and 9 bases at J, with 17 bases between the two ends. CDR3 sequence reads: CASSYGGLPLGEQFF. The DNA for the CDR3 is TGTGCCAGCAGTTACGGGGGACTTCCACTTGGTGAGCAGTTCTTC.

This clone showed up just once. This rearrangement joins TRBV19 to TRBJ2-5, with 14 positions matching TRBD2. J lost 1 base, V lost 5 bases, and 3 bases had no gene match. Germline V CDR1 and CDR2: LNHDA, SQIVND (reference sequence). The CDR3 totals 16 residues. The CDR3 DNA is TGTGCCAGTAGTTTGGGACTAGCGGGGGTCCAAGAGACCCAGTACTTC. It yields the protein CASSLGLAGVQETQYF.

The CDR3 loop is CSVGTGWEQYF. CDR3 in DNA: TGCAGCGTTGGGACAGGGTGGGAGCAGTACTTC. The V call is TRBV29-1, the J call TRBJ2-7, with 8 bases identical to TRBD1. Trimming at V came to 4 bases and at J to 7 bases, leaving 3 bases not matched to a gene. CDR1 SQVTM and CDR2 ANQGSEA come from the germline V gene. The CDR3 runs 11 residues.

This chain's CDR3 is CASSLAGTGGGYTF. For the CDR3, the DNA is TGCGCCAGCAGCTTGGCCGGGACGGGAGGAGGCTACACCTTC. The J gene is TRBJ1-2, the V gene TRBV5-1; D is possibly TRBD1 (5 bases). Germline-derived CDR1 and CDR2 are SGHRS and YFSETQ. This CDR3 has 14 residues. V lost 0 bases and J 8 bases, leaving 14 bases between the germline ends.

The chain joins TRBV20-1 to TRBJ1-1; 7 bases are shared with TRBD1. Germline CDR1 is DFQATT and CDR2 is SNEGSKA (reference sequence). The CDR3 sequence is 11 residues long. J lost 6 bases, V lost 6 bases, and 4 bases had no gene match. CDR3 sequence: CSASTGSEAFF. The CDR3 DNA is TGCAGTGCCTCGACAGGGTCTGAAGCTTTCTTT.

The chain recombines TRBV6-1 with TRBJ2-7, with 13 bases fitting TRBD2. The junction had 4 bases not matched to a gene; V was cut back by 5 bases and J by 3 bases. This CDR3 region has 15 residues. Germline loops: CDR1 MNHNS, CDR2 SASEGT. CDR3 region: CASSPGLAGFYEQYF. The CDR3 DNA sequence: TGTGCCAGCAGTCCGGGACTAGCGGGGTTCTACGAGCAGTACTTC.

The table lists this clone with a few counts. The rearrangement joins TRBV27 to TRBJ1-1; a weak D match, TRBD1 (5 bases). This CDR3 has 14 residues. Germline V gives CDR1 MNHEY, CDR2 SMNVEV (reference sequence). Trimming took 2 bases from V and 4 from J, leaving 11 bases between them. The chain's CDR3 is CASSLGQGGTEAFF. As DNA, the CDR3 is TGTGCCAGCAGTTTAGGGCAGGGAGGCACTGAAGCTTTCTTT.

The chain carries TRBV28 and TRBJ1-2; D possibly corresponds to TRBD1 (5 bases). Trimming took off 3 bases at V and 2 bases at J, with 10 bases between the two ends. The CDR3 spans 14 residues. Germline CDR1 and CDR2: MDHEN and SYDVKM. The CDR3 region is CASSLIGGNYGYTF. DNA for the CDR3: TGTGCCAGCAGTTTGATCGGGGGGAACTATGGCTACACCTTC.

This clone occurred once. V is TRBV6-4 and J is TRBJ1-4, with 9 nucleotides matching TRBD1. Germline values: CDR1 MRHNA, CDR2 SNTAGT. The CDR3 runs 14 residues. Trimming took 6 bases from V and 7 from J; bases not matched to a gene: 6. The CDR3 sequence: CASRQGAESEKLFF. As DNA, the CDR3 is TGTGCCAGCAGACAGGGGGCAGAGAGTGAAAAACTGTTTTTT.

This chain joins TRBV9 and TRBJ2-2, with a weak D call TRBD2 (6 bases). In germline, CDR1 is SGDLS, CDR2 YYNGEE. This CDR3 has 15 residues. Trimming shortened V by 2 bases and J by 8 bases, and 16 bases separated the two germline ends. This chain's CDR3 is CASSVGAKAGGELFF. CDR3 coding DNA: TGTGCCAGCAGCGTTGGCGCCAAGGCGGGGGGGGAGCTGTTTTTT. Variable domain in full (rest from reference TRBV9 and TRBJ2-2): DSGVTQTPKHLITATGQRVTLRCSPRSGDLSVYWYQQSLDQGLQFLIQYYNGEERAKGNILERFSAQQFPDLHSELNLSSLELGDSALYFCASSVGAKAGGELFFGEGSRLTVL.

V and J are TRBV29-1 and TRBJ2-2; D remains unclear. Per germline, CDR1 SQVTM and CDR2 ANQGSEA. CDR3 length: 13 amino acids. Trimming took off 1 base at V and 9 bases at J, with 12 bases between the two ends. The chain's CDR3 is CSVEVRLERELFF. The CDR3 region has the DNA TGCAGCGTTGAAGTCCGGTTGGAGAGGGAGCTGTTTTTT.

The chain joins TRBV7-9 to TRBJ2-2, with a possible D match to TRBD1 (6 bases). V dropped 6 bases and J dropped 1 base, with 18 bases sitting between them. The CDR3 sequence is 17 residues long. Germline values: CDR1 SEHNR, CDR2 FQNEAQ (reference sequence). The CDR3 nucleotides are TGTGCCAGCAGACTCCTTAGTAGGGGGAAGAACACCGGGGAGCTGTTTTTT. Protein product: CASRLLSRGKNTGELFF.

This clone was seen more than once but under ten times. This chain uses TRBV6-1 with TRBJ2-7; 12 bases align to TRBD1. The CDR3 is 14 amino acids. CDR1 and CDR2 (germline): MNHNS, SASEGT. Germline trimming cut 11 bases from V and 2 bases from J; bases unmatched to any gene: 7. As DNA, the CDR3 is TGTGCCGGGACAGGGGGCCCTCTTCCCTACGAGCAGTACTTC. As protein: CAGTGGPLPYEQYF.

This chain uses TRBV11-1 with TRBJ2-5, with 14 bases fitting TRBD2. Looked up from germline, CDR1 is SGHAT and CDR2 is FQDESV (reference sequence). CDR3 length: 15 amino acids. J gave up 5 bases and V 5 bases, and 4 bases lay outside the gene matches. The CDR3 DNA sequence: TGTGCCAGCAGCACGGGGACTAGCGGGGGTGAGACCCAGTACTTC. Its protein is CASSTGTSGGETQYF.

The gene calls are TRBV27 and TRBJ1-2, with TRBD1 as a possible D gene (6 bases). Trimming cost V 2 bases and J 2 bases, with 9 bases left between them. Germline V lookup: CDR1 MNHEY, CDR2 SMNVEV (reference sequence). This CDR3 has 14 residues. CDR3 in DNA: TGTGCCAGCAGTTTACAGGGGCCCAACTATGGCTACACCTTC. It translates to CASSLQGPNYGYTF.

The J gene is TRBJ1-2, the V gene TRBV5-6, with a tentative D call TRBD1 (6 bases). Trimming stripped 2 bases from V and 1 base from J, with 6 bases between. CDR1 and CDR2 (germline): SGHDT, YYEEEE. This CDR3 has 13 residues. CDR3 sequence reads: CASSLQGNYGYTF. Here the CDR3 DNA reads TGTGCCAGCAGCTTACAGGGTAACTATGGCTACACCTTC.

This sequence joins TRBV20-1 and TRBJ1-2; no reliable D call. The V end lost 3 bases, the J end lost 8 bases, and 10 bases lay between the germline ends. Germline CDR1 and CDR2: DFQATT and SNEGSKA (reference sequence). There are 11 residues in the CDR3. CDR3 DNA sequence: TGCAGTGCTAGTCATGGCGGAGGCTACACCTTC. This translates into CSASHGGGYTF.

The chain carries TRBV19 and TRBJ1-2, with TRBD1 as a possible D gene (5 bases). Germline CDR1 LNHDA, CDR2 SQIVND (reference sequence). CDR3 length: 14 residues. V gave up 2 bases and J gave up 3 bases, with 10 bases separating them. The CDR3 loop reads CASSISVRDYGYTF. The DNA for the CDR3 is TGTGCCAGTAGTATATCGGTCAGGGACTATGGCTACACCTTC.

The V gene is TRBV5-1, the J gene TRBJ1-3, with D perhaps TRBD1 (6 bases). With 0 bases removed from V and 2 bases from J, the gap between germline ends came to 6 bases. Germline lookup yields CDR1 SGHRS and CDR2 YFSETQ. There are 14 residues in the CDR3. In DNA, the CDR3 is TGCGCCAGCAGCTTGGGGACAGCTGGAAACACCATATATTTT. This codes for CASSLGTAGNTIYF.

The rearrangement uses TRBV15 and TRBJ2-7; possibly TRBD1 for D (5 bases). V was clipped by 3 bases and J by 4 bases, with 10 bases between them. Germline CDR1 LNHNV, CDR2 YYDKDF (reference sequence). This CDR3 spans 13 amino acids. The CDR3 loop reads CATSRENRYEQYF. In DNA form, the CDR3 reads TGTGCCACCAGCAGGGAGAACAGGTACGAGCAGTACTTC.

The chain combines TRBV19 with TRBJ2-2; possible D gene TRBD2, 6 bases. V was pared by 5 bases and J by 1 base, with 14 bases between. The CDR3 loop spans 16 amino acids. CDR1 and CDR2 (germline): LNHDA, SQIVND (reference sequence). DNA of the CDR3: TGTGCCAGTAGTCCCGAGTGGGGACTGAACACCGGGGAGCTGTTTTTT. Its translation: CASSPEWGLNTGELFF.

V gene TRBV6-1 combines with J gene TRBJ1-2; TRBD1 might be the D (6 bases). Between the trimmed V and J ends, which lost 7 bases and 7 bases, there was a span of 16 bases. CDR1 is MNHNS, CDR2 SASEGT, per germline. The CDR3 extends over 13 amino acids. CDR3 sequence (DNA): TGTGCCAGCAACAAGGACAGTCCTGGTGGCTACACCTTC. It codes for CASNKDSPGGYTF.

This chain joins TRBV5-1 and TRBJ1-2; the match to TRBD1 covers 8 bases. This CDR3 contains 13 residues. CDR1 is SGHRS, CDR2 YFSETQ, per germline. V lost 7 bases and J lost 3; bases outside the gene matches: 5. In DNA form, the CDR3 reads TGCGCCAGCCAGGTGACAGGGGACTATGGCTACACCTTC. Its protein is CASQVTGDYGYTF.

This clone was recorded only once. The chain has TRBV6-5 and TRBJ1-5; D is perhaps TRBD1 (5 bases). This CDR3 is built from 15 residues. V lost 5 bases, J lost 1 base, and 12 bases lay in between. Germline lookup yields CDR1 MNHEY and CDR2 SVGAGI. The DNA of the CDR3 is TGTGCCAGCAGTACGACAGTGTTGAGCAATCAGCCCCAGCATTTT. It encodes CASSTTVLSNQPQHF.

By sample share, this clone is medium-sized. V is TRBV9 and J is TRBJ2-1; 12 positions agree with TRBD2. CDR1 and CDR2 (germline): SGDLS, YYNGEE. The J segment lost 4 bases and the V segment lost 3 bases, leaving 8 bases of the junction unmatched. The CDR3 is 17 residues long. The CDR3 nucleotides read TGTGCCAGCAGCGCCCCCCTAGCGGGGGGGTCTTACAATGAGCAGTTCTTC. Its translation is CASSAPLAGGSYNEQFF.

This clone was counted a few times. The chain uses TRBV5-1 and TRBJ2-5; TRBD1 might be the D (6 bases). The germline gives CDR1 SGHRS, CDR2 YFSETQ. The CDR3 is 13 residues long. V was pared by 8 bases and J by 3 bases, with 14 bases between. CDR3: CASQLQGEETQYF. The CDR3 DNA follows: TGCGCCAGTCAATTACAGGGTGAAGAGACCCAGTACTTC.

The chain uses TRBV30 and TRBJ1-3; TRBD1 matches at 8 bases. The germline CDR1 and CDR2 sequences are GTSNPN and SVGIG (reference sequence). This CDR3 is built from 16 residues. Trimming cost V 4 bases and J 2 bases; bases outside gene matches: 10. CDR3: CAWIPRQGATGNTIYF. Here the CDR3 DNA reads TGTGCCTGGATCCCCCGCCAGGGGGCGACTGGAAACACCATATATTTT.

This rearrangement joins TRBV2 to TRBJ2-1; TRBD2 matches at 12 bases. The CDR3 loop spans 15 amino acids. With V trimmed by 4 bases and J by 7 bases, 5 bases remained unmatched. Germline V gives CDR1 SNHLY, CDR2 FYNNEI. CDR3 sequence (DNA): TGTGCCAGCAGTGGCGCTAGCGGGGGGGCTAATGAGCAGTTCTTC. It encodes CASSGASGGANEQFF. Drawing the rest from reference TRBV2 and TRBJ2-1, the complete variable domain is EPEVTQTPSHQVTQMGQEVILRCVPISNHLYFYWYRQILGQKVEFLVSFYNNEISEKSEIFDDQFSVERPDGSNFTLKIRSTKLEDSAMYFCASSGASGGANEQFFGPGTRLTVL.